This T cell receptor beta chain was sequenced in a study of control samples from healthy donors and cancer patients. Trimming stripped 0 bases from V and 10 bases from J, with 10 bases between. The CDR3 sequence is 14 residues long. Germline-derived CDR1 and CDR2 are MNHEY and SVGAGI. Measured with immunoSEQ multiplex PCR; TCRdb has only the in-frame clones, and not every one. The data show some 190,000 clones, roughly nine tenths seen once. The source material was blood. This sequence joins TRBV6-5 and TRBJ1-6; tentative D call: TRBD1 (5 bases). The receptor comes from a man aged 25-45 years in good health. In DNA, the CDR3 is TGTGCCAGCAGTTACTCGGAGGGGCGATCACCCCTCCACTTT. This encodes CASSYSEGRSPLHF.